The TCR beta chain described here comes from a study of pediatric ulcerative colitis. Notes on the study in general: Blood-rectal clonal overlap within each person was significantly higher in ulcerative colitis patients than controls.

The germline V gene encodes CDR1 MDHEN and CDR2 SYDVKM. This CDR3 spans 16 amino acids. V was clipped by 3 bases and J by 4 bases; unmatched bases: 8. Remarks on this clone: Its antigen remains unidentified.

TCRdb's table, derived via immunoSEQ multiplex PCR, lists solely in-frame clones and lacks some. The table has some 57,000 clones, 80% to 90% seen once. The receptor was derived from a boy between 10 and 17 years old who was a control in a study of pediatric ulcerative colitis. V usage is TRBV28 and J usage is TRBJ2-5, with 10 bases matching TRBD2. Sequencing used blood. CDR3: CASSFGVAGGGETQYF. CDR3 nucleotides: TGTGCCAGCAGTTTCGGGGTAGCGGGAGGCGGAGAGACCCAGTACTTC.